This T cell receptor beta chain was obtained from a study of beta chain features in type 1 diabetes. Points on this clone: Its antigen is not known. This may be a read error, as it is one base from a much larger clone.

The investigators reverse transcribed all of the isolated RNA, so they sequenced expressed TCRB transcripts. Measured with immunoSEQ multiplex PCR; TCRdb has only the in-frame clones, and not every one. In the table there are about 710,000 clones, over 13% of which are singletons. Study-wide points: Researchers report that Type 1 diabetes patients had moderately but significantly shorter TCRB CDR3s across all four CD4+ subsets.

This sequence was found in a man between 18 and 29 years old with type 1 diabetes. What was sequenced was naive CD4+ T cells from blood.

Here the CDR3 reads CASSPRATDTQYF. The CDR3, as DNA: TGTGCCAGCAGCCCCAGGGCCACAGATACGCAGTATTTT. The chain is built from TRBV7-2 and TRBJ2-3, with D maybe TRBD1 (5 bases). The V gene's germline CDR1 is SGHTA and CDR2 FQGNSA. This CDR3 is built from 13 residues. The V end was cut by 5 bases, the J end by 2 bases, with 8 bases between.